The rows below give T cell receptor beta chains drawn from one sample of a study of blood T cell repertoires in COVID-19. Only in-frame clones appear in the TCRdb table, and some are missing; sequencing was by immunoSEQ multiplex PCR. Found here are some 38,000 clones, 80% to 90% of them singletons; the top ten hold approximately 11%. The sample was peripheral blood. These receptors all come from a man in his sixties in a cohort sampled during active COVID-19. CDR3s include the opening cysteine and the closing phenylalanine or tryptophan. A D gene is named only where the DNA matches it firmly. The size entry is marked missing in some rows and otherwise reads once, few, many or a size class.

few	TRBJ1-5	TRBV6-6	.	CASSDTEGQPQHF	TGTGCCAGCAGTGACACAGAAGGCCAGCCCCAGCATTTT
.	TRBJ2-1	TRBV7-2	.	CASSVLTSLNEQFF	TGTGCCAGCAGCGTCCTGACTAGTTTGAATGAGCAGTTCTTC
.	TRBJ2-2	TRBV7-2	TRBD1	CASSPGQVNTGELFF	TGTGCCAGCAGCCCGGGACAGGTCAACACCGGGGAGCTGTTTTTT
.	TRBJ2-1	TRBV19	TRBD2	CASLEAGGGNEQFF	TGTGCCAGTCTAGAAGCGGGGGGGGGCAATGAGCAGTTCTTC
.	TRBJ2-7	TRBV12-3/TRBV12-4	.	CASSKTGYEQYF	TGTGCCAGCAGTAAGACGGGATACGAGCAGTACTTC
.	TRBJ2-5	TRBV6-5	.	CASPVRRQETQYF	TGTGCTAGCCCGGTCCGCCGGCAAGAGACCCAGTACTTC
.	TRBJ1-5	TRBV18	TRBD1	CASSLTGGDQPQHF	TGTGCCAGCTCACTCACAGGGGGCGATCAGCCCCAGCATTTT
.	TRBJ1-3	TRBV9	.	CASSVEGIDGNTIYF	TGTGCCAGCAGCGTAGAGGGGATTGATGGAAACACCATATATTTT
.	TRBJ2-3	TRBV29-1	.	CSVLAVSSTDTQYF	TGCAGCGTTCTAGCCGTGTCTAGCACAGATACGCAGTATTTT
.	TRBJ1-6	TRBV9	.	CASSVGGLGSPLHF	TGTGCCAGCAGCGTAGGAGGGTTAGGATCACCCCTCCACTTT
.	TRBJ2-2	TRBV5-1	.	CASSFPERGNTGELFF	TGCGCCAGCAGCTTCCCCGAAAGGGGGAACACCGGGGAGCTGTTTTTT
.	TRBJ1-5	TRBV28	TRBD1	CASGQGYQPQHF	TGTGCCAGTGGACAGGGGTATCAGCCCCAGCATTTT